This TCR beta chain was obtained from a study of shared clonotypes between healthy human individuals. This CDR3 is built from 12 residues. The germline gives CDR1 WNHNN, CDR2 SYGVQD (reference sequence). Trimming pared 2 bases from V and 6 bases from J, leaving 5 bases between. Repertoires were generated with immunoSEQ multiplex PCR, while TCRdb's copy carries only in-frame clones and drops some. The sample contains 500,000 or so clones, around 96% of which appear only once. Specimen: naive CD4+ T cells sorted from blood. Subset here: CD45RA+ positively selected. The chain couples TRBV10-1 to TRBJ2-4; D is possibly TRBD2 (5 bases). This TCR was sampled from a woman in her 30s in good health. The CDR3 here is CASSEGRNIQYF. The DNA for the CDR3 is TGCGCCAGCAGTGAGGGGAGAAACATTCAGTACTTC.